Shown below are 21 T cell receptor beta chains from a single sample sequenced in a study of PD-1 blockade in classical Hodgkin lymphoma (dated by TCRdb to 2018 to 2020). This specimen's time point label, interpreted: cycle 4 day 1 (C4D1), after about 6 weeks of nivolumab. All trial patients had relapsed after autologous stem cell transplantation, with cohorts A, B and C differing in prior brentuximab vedotin exposure. Receptor amplification or capture employed the immunoSEQ multiplex PCR assay. The clones in this table, taken by TCRdb from immuneACCESS, are in-frame only. Not every clone is retained; where verified, under half of the shortfall comes from an unresolved V gene, and the cause of the rest is unknown. A total of just under 65,000 clones appear in this sample, about 89% of them only once. Of the sample, approximately 10% is held by the ten largest clones. The sample was peripheral blood mononuclear cells (PBMCs), taken before the fourth cycle of nivolumab. The receptors were gathered from a human donor with classical Hodgkin lymphoma.

The chain is built from TRBV7-3 and TRBJ2-2; D possibly corresponds to TRBD1 (6 bases). This CDR3 is built from 13 residues. CDR1 and CDR2 from the germline V gene are SGHTA and FQGTGA. Trimming removed 5 bases at V and 5 bases at J, with 9 bases between. This chain's CDR3 is CASSPQGTGELFF. CDR3 DNA sequence: TGTGCCAGCAGCCCACAGGGAACCGGGGAGCTGTTTTTT. Full variable domain (outside the CDR3, taken from reference TRBV7-3 and TRBJ2-2): GAGVSQTPSNKVTEKGKYVELRCDPISGHTALYWYRQSLGQGPEFLIYFQGTGAADDSGLPNDRFFAVRPEGSVSTLKIQRTERGDSAVYLCASSPQGTGELFFGEGSRLTVL.

V usage is TRBV7-3 and J usage is TRBJ2-7; no firm D call. V was pared by 3 bases and J by 0 bases, with 6 bases between. This CDR3 comprises 13 residues. From germline, CDR1 is SGHTA and CDR2 FQGTGA. The CDR3 spells CASSFGVSYEQYF. CDR3 coding DNA: TGTGCCAGCAGCTTTGGGGTCTCCTACGAGCAGTACTTC.

The V gene is TRBV15, the J gene TRBJ2-3; possibly TRBD1 for D (5 bases). This CDR3 region has 15 residues. Per the germline V gene, CDR1 is LNHNV and CDR2 is YYDKDF (reference sequence). The ends were cut back, 2 bases at V and 1 base at J, with 10 bases in the middle. Here the CDR3 DNA reads TGTGCCACCAGCAGAAGCAGGGCGGGCACAGATACGCAGTATTTT. It specifies CATSRSRAGTDTQYF.

The chain carries TRBV7-6 and TRBJ2-3, with TRBD2 matching over 10 bases. V lost 2 bases, J lost 2 bases, and 7 bases stayed unmatched. The CDR3 covers 17 residues. Germline loops: CDR1 SGHVS, CDR2 FNYEAQ. Here the CDR3 reads CASSLRGLAGDTDTQYF. CDR3 bases: TGTGCCAGCAGCTTAAGAGGGCTAGCGGGAGACACAGATACGCAGTATTTT. The variable domain in full, with the rest retrieved from reference TRBV7-6 and TRBJ2-3, is GAGVSQSPRYKVTKRGQDVALRCDPISGHVSLYWYRQALGQGPEFLTYFNYEAQQDKSGLPNDRFSAERPEGSISTLTIQRTEQRDSAMYRCASSLRGLAGDTDTQYFGPGTRLTVL.

The rearrangement links TRBV4-1 to TRBJ1-2, with a possible D match to TRBD1 (5 bases). V shed 4 bases and J shed 4 bases, with 16 bases lying between them. The CDR3 is made up of 15 amino acids. Per the germline V gene, CDR1 is MGHRA and CDR2 is YSYEKL. CDR3 loop: CASSPPTSGGYGYTF. The DNA for the CDR3 is TGCGCCAGCAGCCCCCCGACCAGTGGGGGCTATGGCTACACCTTC.

This sequence joins TRBV4-2 and TRBJ2-4; D ambiguous. CDR1 and CDR2 (germline): LGHNA, YNFKEQ. CDR3 length equals 17 residues. Trimming cost V 0 bases and J 1 base, with 13 bases left between them. CDR3 nucleotide sequence: TGTGCCAGCAGCCAAGAAACAGCTTTACTCGCCAAAAACATTCAGTACTTC. Translating it yields CASSQETALLAKNIQYF.

This clone was counted a few times. The chain combines TRBV20-1 with TRBJ1-1; D is ambiguous. The V end lost 3 bases, the J end lost 1 base, and 3 bases lay between the germline ends. Germline loops: CDR1 DFQATT, CDR2 SNEGSKA (reference sequence). The CDR3 runs to 11 residues. The CDR3 sequence is CSARENTEAFF. Here the CDR3 DNA reads TGCAGTGCTAGGGAGAACACTGAAGCTTTCTTT.

V gene TRBV11-3 combines with J gene TRBJ2-2; TRBD2 aligns across 9 bases. CDR1 SGHNT and CDR2 YENEEA come from the germline V gene. The CDR3 runs to 15 residues. The V and J ends lost 5 bases and 4 bases, in that order; junction bases with no gene match: 5. CDR3 sequence reads: CASSGAGGPTGELFF. The CDR3 DNA is TGTGCCAGCAGCGGAGCGGGGGGACCCACCGGGGAGCTGTTTTTT.

This chain connects TRBV5-4 to TRBJ1-2, with TRBD1 identical over 8 bases. J gave up 8 bases and V 4 bases, and 16 bases lay outside the gene matches. The germline gives CDR1 SGHNT, CDR2 YYREEE (reference sequence). There are 16 residues in the CDR3. CDR3 sequence: CASSPGGQGQFGGYTF. The CDR3 DNA sequence: TGTGCCAGCAGCCCTGGAGGACAGGGACAATTCGGGGGCTACACCTTC.

The chain is built from TRBV7-2 and TRBJ2-1; the D is unclear. The germline gives CDR1 SGHTA, CDR2 FQGNSA. The V gene lost 0 bases and the J gene lost 4 bases, with 13 bases spanning the gap. The CDR3 loop spans 16 amino acids. The chain's CDR3 is CASSLAVSRGYNEQFF. Written as DNA, the CDR3 is TGTGCCAGCAGCTTAGCGGTGTCTCGCGGATACAATGAGCAGTTCTTC.

V and J are TRBV7-9 and TRBJ2-2; no definite D call. The CDR3 spans 14 residues. Germline assignment: CDR1 SEHNR and CDR2 FQNEAQ (reference sequence). V was clipped by 7 bases and J by 4 bases, with 13 bases between them. The CDR3 nucleotides read TGTGCCAGCACGCGAGACAAACTCACCGGGGAGCTGTTTTTT. This translates into CASTRDKLTGELFF.

The chain employs TRBV6-1 and TRBJ2-7; TRBD1 aligns across 7 bases. J gave up 0 bases and V 4 bases, and 3 bases lay outside the gene matches. Per germline, CDR1 MNHNS and CDR2 SASEGT. The CDR3 totals 14 residues. In DNA, the CDR3 is TGTGCCAGCAGTGTGGCAGGGGGCTCCTACGAGCAGTACTTC. It yields the protein CASSVAGGSYEQYF.

This clone turned up a few times. The chain carries TRBV5-1 and TRBJ1-2; unclear D gene. In germline, CDR1 is SGHRS, CDR2 YFSETQ. V was shortened by 6 bases and J by 7 bases, with 13 bases between the two germline ends. The CDR3 consists of 12 residues. The CDR3 spells CASTRLEGGYTF. The CDR3 DNA reads TGCGCCAGCACCCGTCTTGAGGGTGGCTACACCTTC.

The chain couples TRBV30 to TRBJ1-2, with 8 positions matching TRBD1. Trimming cost V 4 bases and J 7 bases; bases outside gene matches: 11. Per the germline V gene, CDR1 is GTSNPN and CDR2 is SVGIG (reference sequence). The length of the CDR3 is 14 residues. As DNA, the CDR3 is TGTGCCTGGACCCTCGGACAGGGAAGGGCTGGCTACACCTTC. This gives the protein CAWTLGQGRAGYTF.

This chain links TRBV7-6 with TRBJ2-7; D may be TRBD1 (6 bases). From germline, CDR1 is SGHVS and CDR2 FNYEAQ. The CDR3 loop spans 14 amino acids. The V gene lost 5 bases and the J gene lost 3 bases, with 14 bases spanning the gap. The CDR3 DNA is TGTGCCAGCAGCCCCAGGGGCCTGAACTACGAGCAGTACTTC. Its protein product is CASSPRGLNYEQYF.

This sequence joins TRBV7-8 and TRBJ1-3; D not resolved. Germline CDR1 and CDR2: SGHVS and FQNEAQ. CDR3 length equals 16 residues. Trimming removed 2 bases at V and 2 bases at J, with 13 bases between. This chain's CDR3 is CASSLSSRWTGNTIYF. The CDR3 coding sequence is TGTGCCAGCAGCTTAAGCTCCCGATGGACTGGAAACACCATATATTTT.

This clone was counted only a few times. This chain uses TRBV28 with TRBJ2-7, with 11 bases identical to TRBD1. V shed 6 bases, J shed 2 bases, and the junction held 3 bases outside the gene matches. The germline V gene has CDR1 MDHEN and CDR2 SYDVKM. CDR3 length equals 14 residues. For the CDR3, the DNA is TGTGCCAGCAGACGGACAGGGGGCGCCTACGAGCAGTACTTC. Amino acids: CASRRTGGAYEQYF.

The chain combines TRBV5-4 with TRBJ2-3; perhaps TRBD2 as D (7 bases). V lost 0 bases and J 14 bases, leaving 13 bases between the germline ends. The germline V gene has CDR1 SGHNT and CDR2 YYREEE (reference sequence). The CDR3 runs 12 residues. CDR3 bases: TGTGCCAGCAGCTTGGCCGGGGGGCGGGTGTATTTT. Residues: CASSLAGGRVYF.

CDR3 nucleotides: TGTGCCAGCAAGGTCCCAGAGACCCAGTACTTC. It specifies CASKVPETQYF. The V call is TRBV25-1, the J call TRBJ2-5; the D is unclear. Trimming left V 7 bases short and J 4 bases short, with 7 bases between. The CDR3 consists of 11 residues. Germline V gene sequence: CDR1 MGHDK, CDR2 SYGVNS.

This chain uses TRBV7-9 with TRBJ1-1; D is uncertain. V lost 5 bases and J lost 4, with 11 bases in between. Germline values: CDR1 SEHNR, CDR2 FQNEAQ (reference sequence). CDR3 length equals 13 residues. Here the CDR3 reads CASSNSGSTEAFF. As DNA, the CDR3 is TGTGCCAGCAGCAACTCGGGTAGCACTGAAGCTTTCTTT.

The chain uses TRBV27 and TRBJ2-7; 7 bases align to TRBD2. Germline loops: CDR1 MNHEY, CDR2 SMNVEV (reference sequence). The CDR3 contains 15 residues. V gave up 4 bases and J gave up 2 bases; unmatched junction bases: 8. The CDR3 sequence: CASSYSASGTYEQYF. In DNA form, the CDR3 reads TGTGCCAGCAGTTATAGCGCTAGCGGAACCTACGAGCAGTACTTC.